The 21 T cell receptor beta chains listed next were all sequenced from one sample in a study of blood T cell repertoires in COVID-19. Generated by immunoSEQ multiplex PCR, the TCRdb table keeps only in-frame clones and is missing some. The sample yields 150,000 or so clones, 80% to 85% seen once. Source material: PBMCs or T cells enriched from blood (not recorded which). The receptors were gathered from a woman in her sixties who had recovered from COVID-19.

This clone appeared a few times. The V and J genes are TRBV5-8 and TRBJ1-1; D gene ambiguous. Germline values: CDR1 SGHTS, CDR2 YDEGEE. V lost 0 bases, J lost 6 bases, and 15 bases lay in between. This CDR3 has 15 residues. CDR3 region: CASSLVGSARAEAFF. Here the CDR3 DNA reads TGTGCCAGCAGCTTGGTTGGGTCGGCGAGGGCTGAAGCTTTCTTT.

V usage is TRBV27 and J usage is TRBJ2-3; TRBD2 aligns across 7 bases. The CDR3 has 15 residues. V gave up 5 bases and J gave up 2 bases; unmatched junction bases: 7. Germline V gene sequence: CDR1 MNHEY, CDR2 SMNVEV (reference sequence). The CDR3 protein is CASSRRGGNTDTQYF. In DNA form, the CDR3 reads TGTGCCAGCAGTCGTCGCGGGGGAAACACAGATACGCAGTATTTT.

The chain couples TRBV14 to TRBJ1-1; D might be TRBD1 (6 bases). The V end was cut by 4 bases, the J end by 5 bases, with 14 bases between. Germline values: CDR1 SGHDN, CDR2 FVKESK. The length of the CDR3 is 14 residues. CDR3 DNA sequence: TGTGCCAGCAGCCCACGTTACCAGGGGACTGAAGCTTTCTTT. Protein sequence: CASSPRYQGTEAFF. The full variable domain, completed using reference TRBV14 and TRBJ1-1, is EAGVTQFPSHSVIEKGQTVTLRCDPISGHDNLYWYRRVMGKEIKFLLHFVKESKQDESGMPNNRFLAERTGGTYSTLKVQPAELEDSGVYFCASSPRYQGTEAFFGQGTRLTVV.

V and J are TRBV28 and TRBJ2-1; TRBD2 matches at 11 bases. This CDR3 contains 15 residues. Trimming removed 6 bases from V and 6 bases from J; junction bases left unmatched: 7. Germline lookup yields CDR1 MDHEN and CDR2 SYDVKM. The CDR3, as DNA: TGTGCCAGCAGATCTAGCGGGAGGACGAGCAATGAGCAGTTCTTC. Encoded protein: CASRSSGRTSNEQFF.

The rearrangement links TRBV6-5 to TRBJ1-5; D might be TRBD1 (6 bases). This CDR3 is 15 amino acids long. Between the trimmed V and J ends, which lost 5 bases and 0 bases, there was a span of 11 bases. CDR1 is MNHEY, CDR2 SVGAGI, per germline. CDR3 residues: CASSPQGYSNQPQHF. For the CDR3, the DNA is TGTGCCAGCAGTCCACAGGGTTATAGCAATCAGCCCCAGCATTTT.

In its sample, this clone was seen a few times. The genes are TRBV9 and TRBJ2-7; 11 positions agree with TRBD2. Germline CDR1 reads SGDLS; CDR2 reads YYNGEE. V lost 2 bases, J lost 1 base, and 2 bases stayed unmatched. The CDR3 has 15 amino acids. The CDR3 protein is CASSVGLAASYEQYF. The CDR3 coding sequence is TGTGCCAGCAGCGTGGGACTAGCGGCTTCCTACGAGCAGTACTTC. The entire variable domain, with the rest obtained from reference TRBV9 and TRBJ2-7, is as follows: DSGVTQTPKHLITATGQRVTLRCSPRSGDLSVYWYQQSLDQGLQFLIQYYNGEERAKGNILERFSAQQFPDLHSELNLSSLELGDSALYFCASSVGLAASYEQYFGPGTRLTVT.

This chain connects TRBV5-1 to TRBJ2-5; TRBD2 agrees at 7 bases. The CDR3 contains 16 residues. In germline, CDR1 is SGHRS, CDR2 YFSETQ. The V gene end was trimmed by 0 bases and the J gene end by 2 bases; junction bases not matched to a gene: 7. The DNA for the CDR3 is TGCGCCAGCAGCTTGGGTACTAGCGAGGCGCAAGAGACCCAGTACTTC. It translates to CASSLGTSEAQETQYF.

This chain connects TRBV5-5 to TRBJ1-1; 7 bases match TRBD1. This CDR3 spans 14 amino acids. V lost 4 bases to trimming and J lost 5 bases; unmatched junction nucleotides: 8. Germline assignment: CDR1 SGHKS and CDR2 YYEKEE (reference sequence). This chain's CDR3 is CASSVDQGGTEAFF. The CDR3 bases are TGTGCCAGCAGCGTAGACCAGGGGGGTACTGAAGCTTTCTTT.

The gene calls are TRBV30 and TRBJ1-1, with D unresolved. V was clipped by 0 bases and J by 5 bases, with 13 bases between them. The V gene's germline CDR1 is GTSNPN and CDR2 SVGIG (reference sequence). The CDR3 contains 14 residues. CDR3 coding DNA: TGTGCCTGGAGTGTACATGGCGGTGGGACTGAAGCTTTCTTT. It yields the protein CAWSVHGGGTEAFF. The full variable domain, its missing parts supplied by reference TRBV30 and TRBJ1-1, is SQTIHQWPATLVQPVGSPLSLECTVEGTSNPNLYWYRQAAGRGLQLLFYSVGIGQISSEVPQNLSASRPQDRQFILSSKKLLLSDSGFYLCAWSVHGGGTEAFFGQGTRLTVV.

This clone has only a few counts. The CDR3 nucleotides read TGTGCCAGCAGTCTTAGTGTACAGGTGACAGTGAACACTGAAGCTTTCTTT. Residues: CASSLSVQVTVNTEAFF. This chain connects TRBV7-8 to TRBJ1-1; the D gene is possibly TRBD1 (5 bases). The CDR3 loop spans 17 amino acids. V dropped 6 bases and J dropped 0 bases, with 20 bases sitting between them. Germline CDR1 SGHVS, CDR2 FQNEAQ.

The chain joins TRBV5-8 to TRBJ2-1; D gene unclear. The V end lost 6 bases, the J end lost 5 bases, and 18 bases lay between the germline ends. Germline assignment: CDR1 SGHTS and CDR2 YDEGEE. There are 15 residues in the CDR3. CDR3 sequence (DNA): TGTGCCAGCACCCTAGAGTCTGGAGTCAACAATGAGCAGTTCTTC. It specifies CASTLESGVNNEQFF.

The V call is TRBV19, the J call TRBJ1-3; D is perhaps TRBD1 (5 bases). The germline gives CDR1 LNHDA, CDR2 SQIVND (reference sequence). V was clipped by 2 bases and J by 1 base, with 12 bases between them. The CDR3 is made up of 16 amino acids. The DNA for the CDR3 is TGTGCCAGTAGTATATCCGGCGCAGGGTCTGGAAACACCATATATTTT. This gives the protein CASSISGAGSGNTIYF.

This CDR3 reads CASSPQQGRWQPQHF. CDR3 sequence (DNA): TGTGCCAGTAGTCCTCAACAGGGGCGGTGGCAGCCCCAGCATTTT. V gene TRBV19 combines with J gene TRBJ1-5; 7 nucleotides line up with TRBD1. CDR1 is LNHDA, CDR2 SQIVND, per germline (reference sequence). V was clipped by 5 bases and J by 7 bases; unmatched bases: 11. The CDR3 loop spans 15 amino acids.

Note on this clone: Other DNA sequences in the sample encode the same CDR3. The gene calls are TRBV15 and TRBJ1-1; 7 bases agree with TRBD1. The CDR3 is 15 residues long. Germline V gene data show CDR1 as LNHNV and CDR2 as YYDKDF (reference sequence). V shed 0 bases and J 1 base; nucleotides not matched to a gene: 2. The CDR3 nucleotides are TGTGCCACCAGCAGAGATCGGACAGGGAACACTGAAGCTTTCTTT. The encoded protein is CATSRDRTGNTEAFF.

The chain uses TRBV7-2 and TRBJ2-1; D remains ambiguous. Germline V gene sequence: CDR1 SGHTA, CDR2 FQGNSA. This CDR3 is 14 amino acids long. Trimming removed 1 base at V and 6 bases at J, with 10 bases between. The CDR3 spells CASSLGMRGNEQFF. In DNA form, the CDR3 reads TGTGCCAGCAGCTTAGGTATGCGAGGCAATGAGCAGTTCTTC.

V and J are TRBV7-8 and TRBJ2-1, with unresolved D. The V gene lost 1 base and the J gene lost 10 bases, with 11 bases spanning the gap. In germline, CDR1 is SGHVS, CDR2 FQNEAQ. The CDR3 length is 13 residues. CDR3 amino acids: CASSLGFREEQFF. CDR3 bases: TGTGCCAGCAGCTTAGGGTTTCGAGAGGAGCAGTTCTTC.

The genes are TRBV28 and TRBJ2-3; the match to TRBD2 covers 9 bases. V lost 3 bases to trimming and J lost 7 bases; unmatched junction nucleotides: 8. Germline-derived CDR1 and CDR2 are MDHEN and SYDVKM. The CDR3 runs 15 residues. The CDR3 DNA reads TGTGCCAGCAGTTTGACGGCGGGGGGGCCTTATACGCAGTATTTT. Translated: CASSLTAGGPYTQYF.

The chain uses TRBV9 and TRBJ1-5; D perhaps matches TRBD1 (6 bases). With 5 bases removed from V and 3 bases from J, the gap between germline ends came to 12 bases. Germline loops: CDR1 SGDLS, CDR2 YYNGEE. The CDR3 has 14 residues. CDR3 residues: CASSYGTNNQPQHF. DNA for the CDR3: TGTGCCAGCAGTTACGGGACAAACAATCAGCCCCAGCATTTT.

This chain uses TRBV5-1 with TRBJ2-1; possible D gene TRBD1, 5 bases. Per the germline V gene, CDR1 is SGHRS and CDR2 is YFSETQ. The CDR3 contains 12 residues. Trimming shortened V by 3 bases and J by 8 bases, and 9 bases separated the two germline ends. CDR3 protein: CASSWGSDEQFF. CDR3 DNA sequence: TGCGCCAGCAGCTGGGGCTCTGATGAGCAGTTCTTC. The whole variable domain, filled in from reference TRBV5-1 and TRBJ2-1, reads KAGVTQTPRYLIKTRGQQVTLSCSPISGHRSVSWYQQTPGQGLQFLFEYFSETQRNKGNFPGRFSGRQFSNSRSEMNVSTLELGDSALYLCASSWGSDEQFFGPGTRLTVL.

The chain carries TRBV19 and TRBJ1-2; D is possibly TRBD1 (6 bases). Germline-derived CDR1 and CDR2 are LNHDA and SQIVND (reference sequence). Trimming shortened V by 6 bases and J by 4 bases, and 18 bases separated the two germline ends. This CDR3 region has 15 residues. CDR3 DNA sequence: TGTGCCAGTAGGGCCATCGCAGGGGTCTCCTATGGCTACACCTTC. Translation: CASRAIAGVSYGYTF.

This rearrangement joins TRBV5-1 to TRBJ1-2; perhaps TRBD1 as D (5 bases). The germline V and J ends were trimmed by 0 bases and 8 bases, with 11 bases remaining between them. The CDR3 length is 13 residues. Germline CDR1 SGHRS, CDR2 YFSETQ. Here the CDR3 DNA reads TGCGCCAGCAGCTTGGAACCAGGGCAGGGCTACACCTTC. It codes for CASSLEPGQGYTF.